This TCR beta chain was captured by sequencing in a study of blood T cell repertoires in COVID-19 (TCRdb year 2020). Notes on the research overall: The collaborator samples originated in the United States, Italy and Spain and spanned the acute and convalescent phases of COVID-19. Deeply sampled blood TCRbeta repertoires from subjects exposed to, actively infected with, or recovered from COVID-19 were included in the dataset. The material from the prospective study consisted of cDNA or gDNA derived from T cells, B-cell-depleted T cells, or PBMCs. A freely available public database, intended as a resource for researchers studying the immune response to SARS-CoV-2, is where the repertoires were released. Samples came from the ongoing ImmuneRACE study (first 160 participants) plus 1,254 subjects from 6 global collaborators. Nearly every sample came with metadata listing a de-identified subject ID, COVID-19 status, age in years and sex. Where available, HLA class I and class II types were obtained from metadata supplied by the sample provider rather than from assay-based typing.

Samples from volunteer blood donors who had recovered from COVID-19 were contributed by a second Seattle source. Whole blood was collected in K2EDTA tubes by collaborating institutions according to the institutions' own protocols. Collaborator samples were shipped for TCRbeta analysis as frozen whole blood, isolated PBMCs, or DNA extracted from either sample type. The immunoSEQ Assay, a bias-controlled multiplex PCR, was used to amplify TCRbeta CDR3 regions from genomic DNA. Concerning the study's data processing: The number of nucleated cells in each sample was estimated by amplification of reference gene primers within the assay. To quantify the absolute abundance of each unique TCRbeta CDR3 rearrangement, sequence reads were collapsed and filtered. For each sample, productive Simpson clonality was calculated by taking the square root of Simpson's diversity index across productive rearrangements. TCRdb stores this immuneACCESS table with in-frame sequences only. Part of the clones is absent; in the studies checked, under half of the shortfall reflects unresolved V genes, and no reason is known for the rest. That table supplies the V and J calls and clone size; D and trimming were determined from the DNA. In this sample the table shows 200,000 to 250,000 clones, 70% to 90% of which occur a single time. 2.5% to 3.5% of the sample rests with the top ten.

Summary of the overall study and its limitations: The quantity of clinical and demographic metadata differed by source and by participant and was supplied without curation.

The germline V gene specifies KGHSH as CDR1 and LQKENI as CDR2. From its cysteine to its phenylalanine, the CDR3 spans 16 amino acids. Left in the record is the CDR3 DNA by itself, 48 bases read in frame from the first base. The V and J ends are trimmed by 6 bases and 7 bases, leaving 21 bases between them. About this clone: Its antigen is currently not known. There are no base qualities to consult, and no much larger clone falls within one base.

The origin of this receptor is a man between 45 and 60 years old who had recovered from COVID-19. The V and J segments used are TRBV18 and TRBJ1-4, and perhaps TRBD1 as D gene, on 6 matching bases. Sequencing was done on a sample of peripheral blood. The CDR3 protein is CASSPTAGGAGEKLFF. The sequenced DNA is TGTGCCAGCTCGCCTACTGCGGGGGGCGCCGGTGAAAAACTGTTTTTT.